This T cell receptor (beta chain) was captured in a study of shared clonotypes between healthy human individuals. All the donors were Caucasian adults who lived in Nashville, Tennessee. Extraction of genomic DNA in unsorted samples used about 90 million PBMCs. Each PCR replicate run on unsorted PBMC took in about 0.3 ug DNA, some 28,000 T cell genomes. Per the authors' pipeline: Junction-only sequences produced by ImmunoSEQ had no quality scores, so filtering differed. Profiled with immunoSEQ multiplex PCR; TCRdb holds only in-frame clones, not every one. Clone size and the V and J calls come from that table; the DNA yielded D and trimming. The sample comprises 450,000 to 500,000 clones, around 73% of which are singletons, and around 11% rests with the top ten. Germline CDR1 and CDR2: MNHNY and SVGAGI (reference sequence). The V end lost 2 bases, the J end lost 0 bases, and 7 bases lay between the germline ends. This CDR3 is 14 amino acids long.

This clone was found a few times. The sample taken for sequencing was PBMCs. The V and J genes are TRBV6-6 and TRBJ1-1; D ambiguous. The sequence derives from a middle-aged woman in good health. Some clones in this sample may be carry-over from other donors' samples. The CDR3 bases are TGTGCCAGCAGTTACGCCCTAATGAACACTGAAGCTTTCTTT. Amino acids: CASSYALMNTEAFF.